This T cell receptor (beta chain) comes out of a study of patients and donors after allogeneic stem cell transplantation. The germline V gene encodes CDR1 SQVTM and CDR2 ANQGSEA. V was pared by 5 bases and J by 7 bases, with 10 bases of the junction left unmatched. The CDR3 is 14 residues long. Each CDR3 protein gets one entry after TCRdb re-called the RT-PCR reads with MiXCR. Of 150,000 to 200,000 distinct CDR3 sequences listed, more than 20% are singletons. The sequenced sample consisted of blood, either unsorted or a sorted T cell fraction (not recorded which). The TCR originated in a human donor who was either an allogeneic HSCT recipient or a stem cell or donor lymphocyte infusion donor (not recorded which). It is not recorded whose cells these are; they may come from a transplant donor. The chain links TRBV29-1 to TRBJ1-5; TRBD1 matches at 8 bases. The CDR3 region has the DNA TGCAGCGTTTCTGGGACAGGCGGCGGGCAGCCCCAGCATTTT. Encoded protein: CSVSGTGGGQPQHF.